Detailed here is one TCR beta chain. Sequenced by immunoSEQ multiplex PCR; TCRdb stores in-frame clones only, minus some. In the table there are 110,000 or so clones, around 90% of which are singletons. These data belong to a study of T cell responses to AZD1222 COVID-19 vaccine. The CDR3 is 11 residues long. The origin of this receptor is an adult in good health. The gene calls are TRBV21-1 and TRBJ2-7; the tabulated D call, TRBD2, remains unverified against the DNA. TRBV21-1 is annotated as a pseudogene. This material consisted of peripheral blood, taken on day 0 of MenACWY control vaccination. The CDR3 reads CASLRLYEQYF. The CDR3 nucleotides read TGTGCCAGCTTGCGTCTCTACGAGCAGTACTTC.